These 5 T cell receptor beta chains were sequenced from one sample in a study of blood T cells in healthy people across ages. A second PCR, run for roughly 7 to 12 cycles, used a sample-barcoded 5' primer plus a J-beta primer mix. TCRdb called the 5' RACE reads again in MiXCR, with one record for every CDR3 protein. Of about 1,400,000 distinct CDR3 sequences listed, 45% to 70% are singletons. Sequenced sample: blood. The receptors originated from a man aged 18 to 29 in good health.

This rearrangement joins TRBV20-1 to TRBJ1-1, with D uncertain. This CDR3 has 12 amino acids. From germline, CDR1 is DFQATT and CDR2 SNEGSKA (reference sequence). V lost 5 bases to trimming and J lost 4 bases, with 11 bases between them. Here the CDR3 reads CSAGMGSTEAFF. The CDR3 DNA reads TGCAGTGCTGGGATGGGGTCCACTGAAGCTTTCTTT.

This clonotype was detected only a few times. The chain is built from TRBV4-3 and TRBJ2-1, with 8 nucleotides matching TRBD2. V lost 0 bases, J lost 9 bases, and 4 bases stayed unmatched. CDR3 length equals 14 residues. CDR1 LGHNA and CDR2 YSLEER come from the germline V gene. CDR3 sequence (DNA): TGCGCCAGCAGCCAAGAGGTAGCGGGGATTGAGCAGTTCTTC. Protein sequence: CASSQEVAGIEQFF.

The sample holds a few counts of this clonotype. CDR3 residues: CATRGDKYGYTF. As DNA, the CDR3 is TGTGCCACCAGGGGGGACAAGTATGGCTACACCTTC. The V call is TRBV24-1, the J call TRBJ1-2, with D possibly TRBD1 on 6 matching bases. CDR1 KGHDR and CDR2 SFDVKD come from the germline V gene. V dropped 7 bases and J dropped 5 bases, with 10 bases sitting between them. The CDR3 length is 12 residues.

In this sample, this clonotype turned up a few times. This chain joins TRBV5-4 and TRBJ2-1; no clear D. V gave up 4 bases and J gave up 6 bases, with 17 bases separating them. CDR3 length: 15 residues. Germline CDR1 and CDR2: SGHNT and YYREEE (reference sequence). CDR3 amino acids: CASSLPGPQINEQFF. The CDR3 coding sequence is TGTGCCAGCAGCCTCCCCGGACCACAGATCAATGAGCAGTTCTTC.

This clonotype showed up just a few times. The genes are TRBV28 and TRBJ2-7; D might be TRBD2 (6 bases). Germline V CDR1 and CDR2: MDHEN, SYDVKM. The CDR3 is made up of 13 amino acids. V was cut by 6 bases and J by 1 base, with 10 bases left in between. The CDR3 spells CASRDYQSYEQYF. The CDR3 bases are TGTGCCAGCAGGGACTACCAATCCTACGAGCAGTACTTC.